This TCR beta chain derives from a study of OX40 agonist ivuxolimab in advanced cancers. The repertoire was sequenced with immunoSEQ multiplex PCR; TCRdb's copy has only in-frame clones and lacks some. This sample has tens of thousands of clones; around 91% occur once, and the top ten carry over 0.35%. Germline lookup yields CDR1 SGHKS and CDR2 YYEKEE (reference sequence). V was shortened by 0 bases and J by 3 bases, with 9 bases between the two germline ends. CDR3 length equals 15 residues. The source material was CD4+ or CD8+ T cells sorted from blood, sampled in a trial of the OX40 agonist ivuxolimab. This rearrangement joins TRBV5-5 to TRBJ1-4; D ambiguous. The source of this sequence is an adult with an advanced solid tumor such as melanoma, head and neck, liver or kidney cancer. The CDR3 here is CASSLAGFSNEKLFF. In DNA form, the CDR3 reads TGTGCCAGCAGCTTGGCCGGTTTCTCTAATGAAAAACTGTTTTTT.